Given below is one T cell receptor (beta chain) in context. The antigen is undetermined. The CDR3 has 16 residues. The V gene's germline CDR1 is SEHNR and CDR2 FQNEAQ (reference sequence). V lost 1 base and J lost 6, with 16 bases in between. The data derive from a study of PD-1 blockade in classical Hodgkin lymphoma. Assay used: immunoSEQ multiplex PCR; TCRdb lists only in-frame clones, some missing. The sample has around 13,000 clones; more than 65% are singletons. Every patient relapsed after autologous stem cell transplantation, and brentuximab vedotin exposure varied. The study isolated CD8+ T cells from thawed PBMCs by magnetic negative selection. The study's findings and limits: The study found complete responders had baseline diversity similar to newly diagnosed patients. When nivolumab was started under 1 year after ASCT, patients were excluded. Differences between repertoires have undefined causes, possibly disease activity or prior therapy. CD4+ TCR diversity rose significantly by C4D1, and CD8+ TCR diversity did not.

The receptor was isolated from a human donor with classical Hodgkin lymphoma. This material consisted of CD8+ T cells from blood, taken at baseline. The V and J genes are TRBV7-9 and TRBJ1-3; possibly TRBD1 for D (6 bases). The CDR3 sequence is CASSLGPHRALNTIYF. CDR3 sequence (DNA): TGTGCCAGCAGCTTAGGGCCCCACAGGGCCCTAAACACCATATATTTT.